This TCR beta chain was documented in a study of T cell responses to AZD1222 COVID-19 vaccine. Whole-study context: The study pooled second doses at about 4 or about 12 weeks.

Unmatched junction bases numbered 10, after V lost 4 bases and J lost 7 bases. In germline, CDR1 is MDHEN, CDR2 SYDVKM. This CDR3 has 15 amino acids. Clones were sequenced by immunoSEQ multiplex PCR, and TCRdb holds only the in-frame ones, with some missing. The sample has fewer than 200,000 clones, 85% to 95% seen once. This material consisted of peripheral blood, taken on day 0 of AZD1222 vaccination. The chain carries TRBV28 and TRBJ1-5, with TRBD1 matching over 7 bases. The receptor was derived from an adult in good health. The CDR3 DNA reads as TGTGCCAGCAGTTCTCCGCGGGACAGTCTACAGCCCCAGCATTTT. Amino acid sequence: CASSSPRDSLQPQHF.